This TCR beta chain was obtained from a study of low-dose radiotherapy and immunotherapy resistance in tumors. Background on the study: The drug cyclophosphamide was given into a vein at 200 mg/m2 every two weeks, one day before radiation and immunotherapy. Patients took 300 mg oral aspirin daily for four cycles from cycle 1 day 1.

There are 12 residues in the CDR3. The germline gives CDR1 DFQATT, CDR2 SNEGSKA (reference sequence). Trimming removed 3 bases at V and 3 bases at J, with 9 bases between. Time point defined: before trial treatment. Donors received a regimen that comprised nivolumab, ipilimumab, aspirin, low-dose cyclophosphamide and low-dose radiotherapy. Gene-specific TRAV and TRBV primers were used for first-strand cDNA, covering alpha and beta chains. TCRs underwent 20 PCR cycles of amplification with a constant-region primer and V-primer adapter. Via MiXCR, TCRdb re-called the reads, giving one row per CDR3 protein. The data show approximately 90,000 distinct CDR3 sequences, roughly a sixth seen once. This clonotype was found many times.

The chain combines TRBV20-1 with TRBJ2-7, with a weak D call TRBD2 (6 bases). This sequence was found in a male donor with prostate cancer. The starting material was PBMCs, obtained before treatment. The CDR3 coding sequence is TGCAGTGCTAGGGGGGGTATCTACGAGCAGTACTTC. It encodes CSARGGIYEQYF.